This TCR beta chain was captured in a study of T cell responses to AZD1222 COVID-19 vaccine. General observations from the study: Vaccine-related CD4 TCRs covered spike, predominating at 160-218 and 743-854.

Analyses pooled second doses at about 4 or about 12 weeks. Repertoires were generated with immunoSEQ multiplex PCR, while TCRdb's copy carries only in-frame clones and drops some. The table has over 150,000 clones, roughly 90% seen once; the top ten hold roughly 4.3%. A remark on this clone: What it binds is unknown.

CDR3 length: 15 residues. From germline, CDR1 is MNHEY and CDR2 SVGAGI. The J segment lost 2 bases and the V segment lost 6 bases, leaving 7 bases of the junction unmatched. The gene calls are TRBV6-5 and TRBJ2-1; 7 bases fit TRBD2. The specimen comprised peripheral blood, sampled 28 days after the second AZD1222 dose. The receptor was isolated from an adult who received the AZD1222 COVID-19 vaccine. The CDR3 is CASRGGVATYNEQFF. The CDR3 DNA reads TGTGCCAGCAGGGGGGGGGTGGCTACCTACAATGAGCAGTTCTTC.